This is a list of T cell receptor beta chains from one sample in a study of cytomegalovirus exposure and HLA in healthy donors. Assay used: immunoSEQ multiplex PCR; TCRdb lists only in-frame clones, some missing. The table includes approximately 120,000 clones, around 77% detected once. The sample was PBMCs. These TCRs come from a woman between 35 and 50 years old in good health and CMV-seropositive. CDR3s include the opening cysteine and the closing phenylalanine or tryptophan. The D gene is left open where the match is weak.

v_call	d_call	cdr3_aa
TRBV7-6	-	CASSPVLDTQYF
TRBV11-2	-	CASSSTQGAGAGNEQFF
TRBV4-1	-	CASSQGERSNQPQHF
TRBV6-1	-	CASSRTFYSYEQYF
TRBV19	-	CASTQDSGNTIYF
TRBV19	-	CASSIVAALNTEAFF
TRBV23-1	TRBD1	CASSQNLTGSPYEQYF
TRBV15	-	CATSPRGGNQETQYF
TRBV30	TRBD2	CAWSVRRRLAGGPYEQYF
TRBV6-1	-	CASSEGGANEKLFF
TRBV27	TRBD1	CASSLRDSSPGELFF
TRBV19	TRBD1	CASRRTGGTDTQYF
TRBV7-9	TRBD1	CASSSRDRADIQYF
TRBV10-2	-	CASREGRGEADTQYF
TRBV6-1	TRBD2	CASKGSGRYEQYF
TRBV7-2	-	CASSLARLVKSGELFF
TRBV28	TRBD1	CASTSGGKDTQYF
TRBV7-6	-	CASSPGRNTEAFF
TRBV5-1	-	CASSLGSGPTYEQYF
TRBV2	-	CASSYRVGEQYF
TRBV4-1	TRBD2	CASSQEREYSGSDGELFF
TRBV4-1	TRBD1	CASSQGWTGMQPQHF
TRBV7-9	-	CASSPTRGAGTQYF
TRBV28	TRBD2	CASSPEFLLLAVSTDTQYF
TRBV6-7	-	CASRATAINGYTF
TRBV28	-	CASSLRVSEQYF
TRBV28	TRBD1	CASSAGQVMNTEAFF
TRBV6-1	-	CASSEARVSIQYF
TRBV14	-	CASSQDARANYGYTF
TRBV30	-	CAWSVKKDSPYGYTF
TRBV2	TRBD1	CASRGQGASEAFF
TRBV2	-	CASSFYSKGYTF
TRBV28	-	CASKQGGDSSYEQYF
TRBV5-1	TRBD1	CASSPRTGGDAFF
TRBV28	-	CASSLQGLFYEQYF
TRBV5-4	-	CASSWQGPLSGANVLTF
TRBV5-4	-	CASSRGGQEETQYF
TRBV28	TRBD1	CASKDREETQYF
TRBV7-2	-	CASSLGGGGLEKLFF
TRBV9	-	CASSPAQGGYGYTF
TRBV19	TRBD2	CASSIGGSGSGETQYF
TRBV12-5	TRBD2	CASGKGAGLPYNEQFF
TRBV4-2	TRBD1	CASSLGTESSYEQYF
TRBV2	-	CASRPGQYGELFF
TRBV19	TRBD2	CASASGISSYEQYF
TRBV5-1	TRBD2	CASSLAGGDHEQYF
TRBV7-9	-	CASSSQGRSTEAFF
TRBV27	-	CASSSRGRRVFQETQYF
TRBV27	TRBD1	CASSPDRGLYEQYF
TRBV6-6	TRBD1	CASTRDRGGGQPQHF
TRBV5-1	-	CASSTQYSGYGYTF
TRBV6-1	-	CASSDRKARQTLHF
TRBV28	TRBD2	CASRGLAGGSYEQYF
TRBV29-1	TRBD1	CSVGARGDTIYF
TRBV7-9	TRBD1	CASSSYTGEYGYTF